This TCR beta chain is from a study of CD8 T cells in ankylosing spondylitis. TCRdb reprocessed the 5' RACE reads via MiXCR and lists one record per CDR3 protein. The top ten hold 16% of the sample, which has 30,000 to 45,000 distinct CDR3 sequences, 10% seen once. General study results and limits: Several highly homologous variants made up a TCR beta motif that seemed to typify ankylosing spondylitis blood.

Many counts were recorded for this clonotype. Antigen unknown. The V gene end was trimmed by 4 bases and the J gene end by 4 bases; junction bases not matched to a gene: 3. Germline loops: CDR1 SGHRS, CDR2 YFSETQ. CDR3 length equals 13 residues. The sequenced sample was blood, either unsorted or a sorted T cell fraction (not recorded which). The rearrangement uses TRBV5-1 and TRBJ2-5, with 8 bases aligning to TRBD2. This clonotype was sampled from a male donor with ankylosing spondylitis or in good health (not recorded which). CDR3 nucleotides: TGCGCCAGCAGCCCTCTAGCGGGAGAGACCCAGTACTTC. This gives the protein CASSPLAGETQYF.